These T cell receptor beta chains were read from a single sample in a study of blood T cells in healthy people across ages. TCRdb reanalysed the 5' RACE reads using MiXCR and keeps one entry per CDR3 protein. Here the sample spans fewer than 2 million distinct CDR3 sequences, more than 35% being singletons. Sequences were obtained from blood. The receptors originated from a human donor in good health. The CDR3 runs from the conserved cysteine through the conserved F or W. A D gene is named only where the DNA matches it firmly. Some rows mark clone size as missing; the rest say once, few, many or name a class of expanded clone.

j_gene: TRBJ2-1; d_gene: TRBD1; v_gene: TRBV15; abundance: .; len: 15; CDR3aa: CATSSRQGAHNEQFF; CDR3nt: TGTGCCACCAGCAGCCGACAGGGAGCACACAATGAGCAGTTCTTC
j_gene: TRBJ2-1; d_gene: TRBD2; v_gene: TRBV4-1; abundance: .; len: 17; CDR3aa: CASSQDWASGKNNEQFF; CDR3nt: TGCGCCAGCAGCCAAGATTGGGCTAGCGGGAAAAACAATGAGCAGTTCTTC
j_gene: TRBJ1-1; d_gene: .; v_gene: TRBV18; abundance: .; len: 12; CDR3aa: CASSPGARRAFF; CDR3nt: TGTGCCAGCTCACCAGGGGCTCGTAGAGCTTTCTTT
j_gene: TRBJ2-3; d_gene: TRBD1; v_gene: TRBV3-1; abundance: .; len: 17; CDR3aa: CASSQDFRGPNTDTQYF; CDR3nt: TGTGCCAGCAGCCAAGATTTCAGGGGGCCAAACACAGATACGCAGTATTTT
j_gene: TRBJ2-1; d_gene: TRBD2; v_gene: TRBV5-1; abundance: .; len: 14; CDR3aa: CASSRTSGHNEQFF; CDR3nt: TGCGCCAGCAGCCGGACTAGCGGACACAATGAGCAGTTCTTC
j_gene: TRBJ2-1; d_gene: .; v_gene: TRBV7-9; abundance: few; len: 18; CDR3aa: CATPNPQGGRLGLDEQFF; CDR3nt: TGTGCCACCCCAAACCCACAGGGGGGGCGCCTAGGTTTGGATGAGCAGTTCTTC
j_gene: TRBJ1-2; d_gene: .; v_gene: TRBV6-2/TRBV6-3; abundance: many; len: 14; CDR3aa: CASSYSDRSYGYTF; CDR3nt: TGTGCCAGCAGTTACTCCGACAGGAGCTATGGCTACACCTTC
j_gene: TRBJ2-5; d_gene: .; v_gene: TRBV7-2; abundance: .; len: 14; CDR3aa: CASSLAGRRDDQYF; CDR3nt: TGTGCCAGCAGCTTAGCTGGGCGCAGAGATGACCAGTACTTC
j_gene: TRBJ2-1; d_gene: .; v_gene: TRBV9; abundance: .; len: 15; CDR3aa: CASSADPPSYNEQFF; CDR3nt: TGTGCCAGCAGCGCCGATCCCCCAAGTTACAATGAGCAGTTCTTC
j_gene: TRBJ1-6; d_gene: .; v_gene: TRBV20-1; abundance: few; len: 17; CDR3aa: CSARDWNGGSYNSPLHF; CDR3nt: TGCAGTGCTAGAGATTGGAATGGGGGCTCCTATAATTCACCCCTCCACTTT
j_gene: TRBJ1-4; d_gene: TRBD1; v_gene: TRBV6-1; abundance: few; len: 17; CDR3aa: CASRRQGLGSTNEKLFF; CDR3nt: TGTGCCAGCAGGAGACAGGGACTGGGTTCAACTAATGAAAAACTGTTTTTT
j_gene: TRBJ1-2; d_gene: .; v_gene: TRBV5-1; abundance: few; len: 18; CDR3aa: CASSRGSTDQTPNYGYTF; CDR3nt: TGCGCCAGCAGTAGGGGGTCCACAGACCAAACGCCGAACTATGGCTACACCTTC
j_gene: TRBJ1-1; d_gene: .; v_gene: TRBV7-2; abundance: .; len: 13; CDR3aa: CACRVSSHTEAFF; CDR3nt: TGTGCCTGCAGGGTCTCAAGTCACACTGAAGCTTTCTTT
j_gene: TRBJ1-2; d_gene: .; v_gene: TRBV20-1; abundance: .; len: 13; CDR3aa: CSARVQRNYGYTF; CDR3nt: TGCAGTGCTAGAGTCCAACGGAACTATGGCTACACCTTC
j_gene: TRBJ2-7; d_gene: TRBD1; v_gene: TRBV28; abundance: few; len: 15; CDR3aa: CASRTPGQGAYEQYF; CDR3nt: TGTGCCAGCAGAACTCCGGGACAGGGGGCTTACGAGCAGTACTTC
j_gene: TRBJ1-5; d_gene: .; v_gene: TRBV4-3; abundance: .; len: 13; CDR3aa: CASSQQLHQPQHF; CDR3nt: TGCGCCAGCAGCCAACAGCTCCATCAGCCCCAGCATTTT
j_gene: TRBJ1-1; d_gene: TRBD1; v_gene: TRBV4-3; abundance: .; len: 14; CDR3aa: CASSLRQGAGEAFF; CDR3nt: TGCGCCAGCAGCCTTCGACAGGGGGCGGGTGAAGCTTTCTTT
j_gene: TRBJ2-7; d_gene: TRBD1; v_gene: TRBV6-6; abundance: once; len: 16; CDR3aa: CASRTSGTGATYEQYF; CDR3nt: TGTGCCAGCAGGACTTCCGGGACAGGGGCTACCTACGAGCAGTACTTC
j_gene: TRBJ2-1; d_gene: TRBD1; v_gene: TRBV4-3; abundance: .; len: 17; CDR3aa: CASSLSWDRGLYNEQFF; CDR3nt: TGCGCCAGCAGCCTAAGTTGGGACAGGGGGCTGTACAATGAGCAGTTCTTC
j_gene: TRBJ2-1; d_gene: .; v_gene: TRBV4-3; abundance: many; len: 13; CDR3aa: CASSQGNRAQQFF; CDR3nt: TGCGCCAGCAGCCAAGGGAACAGGGCCCAGCAGTTCTTC
j_gene: TRBJ2-2; d_gene: .; v_gene: TRBV28; abundance: .; len: 14; CDR3aa: CASSPADYTGELFF; CDR3nt: TGTGCCAGCAGTCCAGCAGATTACACCGGGGAGCTGTTTTTT
j_gene: TRBJ1-1; d_gene: .; v_gene: TRBV19; abundance: .; len: 16; CDR3aa: CASSTPDSRSNTEAFF; CDR3nt: TGTGCCAGTAGTACCCCGGACAGCCGAAGTAACACTGAAGCTTTCTTT
j_gene: TRBJ1-2; d_gene: TRBD1; v_gene: TRBV4-3; abundance: .; len: 15; CDR3aa: CASSQQTGPLNGYTF; CDR3nt: TGCGCCAGCAGCCAACAGACAGGGCCTTTGAATGGCTACACCTTC
j_gene: TRBJ2-7; d_gene: TRBD2; v_gene: TRBV4-1; abundance: once; len: 14; CDR3aa: CASSPIGGVHEQYF; CDR3nt: TGCGCCAGCAGCCCGATTGGGGGGGTTCACGAGCAGTACTTC
j_gene: TRBJ1-5; d_gene: TRBD1; v_gene: TRBV6-2/TRBV6-3; abundance: .; len: 16; CDR3aa: CASSSGGQGRVQPQHF; CDR3nt: TGTGCCAGCAGCTCAGGGGGCCAGGGGAGGGTCCAGCCCCAGCATTTT
j_gene: TRBJ2-2; d_gene: TRBD2; v_gene: TRBV5-6; abundance: .; len: 14; CDR3aa: CASSLWGLDGELFF; CDR3nt: TGTGCCAGCAGCTTATGGGGACTAGACGGGGAGCTGTTTTTT
j_gene: TRBJ2-3; d_gene: TRBD2; v_gene: TRBV20-1; abundance: few; len: 14; CDR3aa: CSAKAGGSTDTQYF; CDR3nt: TGCAGTGCTAAAGCGGGGGGGAGCACAGATACGCAGTATTTT
j_gene: TRBJ1-1; d_gene: .; v_gene: TRBV9; abundance: .; len: 14; CDR3aa: CASSYTTEGSEAFF; CDR3nt: TGTGCCAGCAGCTATACTACCGAGGGGAGTGAAGCTTTCTTT
j_gene: TRBJ2-7; d_gene: .; v_gene: TRBV4-3; abundance: .; len: 16; CDR3aa: CASSQNPFRSKEEQYF; CDR3nt: TGCGCCAGCAGCCAAAACCCTTTCCGGAGTAAGGAAGAGCAGTACTTC
j_gene: TRBJ2-7; d_gene: TRBD2; v_gene: TRBV7-6; abundance: many; len: 14; CDR3aa: CASSPRAGDYEQYF; CDR3nt: TGTGCCAGCAGCCCCCGAGCGGGGGACTACGAGCAGTACTTC
j_gene: TRBJ1-1; d_gene: TRBD1; v_gene: TRBV24-1; abundance: once; len: 16; CDR3aa: CATSTPDRGGGTEAFF; CDR3nt: TGTGCCACCAGTACCCCGGACAGGGGAGGAGGGACTGAAGCTTTCTTT
j_gene: TRBJ2-1; d_gene: .; v_gene: TRBV6-1; abundance: few; len: 18; CDR3aa: CASSDGTNVKGVRNEQFF; CDR3nt: TGTGCCAGCAGCGACGGGACAAATGTCAAGGGGGTAAGAAATGAGCAGTTCTTC
j_gene: TRBJ2-1; d_gene: .; v_gene: TRBV7-9; abundance: .; len: 15; CDR3aa: CASSAMRISYNEQFF; CDR3nt: TGTGCCAGCAGCGCGATGAGGATCTCCTACAATGAGCAGTTCTTC
j_gene: TRBJ2-3; d_gene: .; v_gene: TRBV5-1; abundance: .; len: 14; CDR3aa: CASNPITSTDTQYF; CDR3nt: TGCGCCAGTAACCCGATCACTAGCACAGATACGCAGTATTTT
j_gene: TRBJ1-2; d_gene: TRBD1; v_gene: TRBV6-5; abundance: few; len: 15; CDR3aa: CASSYSTGWGYGYTF; CDR3nt: TGTGCCAGCAGTTACTCGACAGGGTGGGGTTATGGCTACACCTTC
j_gene: TRBJ2-3; d_gene: .; v_gene: TRBV5-1; abundance: .; len: 14; CDR3aa: CASSFLSAGDTRYF; CDR3nt: TGCGCCAGCAGCTTCTTGTCCGCAGGGGATACGCGGTATTTT
j_gene: TRBJ2-1; d_gene: .; v_gene: TRBV6-2/TRBV6-3; abundance: .; len: 11; CDR3aa: CASSNVNEQFF; CDR3nt: TGTGCCAGCAGCAACGTCAATGAGCAGTTCTTC
j_gene: TRBJ1-1; d_gene: TRBD1; v_gene: TRBV12-3/TRBV12-4; abundance: .; len: 13; CDR3aa: CASRTGVFTEAFF; CDR3nt: TGTGCCAGCAGAACAGGGGTTTTCACTGAAGCTTTCTTT
j_gene: TRBJ1-6; d_gene: .; v_gene: TRBV6-5; abundance: .; len: 13; CDR3aa: CASTDRSNSPLHF; CDR3nt: TGTGCCAGCACCGATCGGAGTAATTCACCCCTCCACTTT
j_gene: TRBJ1-1; d_gene: .; v_gene: TRBV20-1; abundance: .; len: 13; CDR3aa: CSAPKLRNTEAFF; CDR3nt: TGCAGTGCCCCCAAATTGAGGAACACTGAAGCTTTCTTT
j_gene: TRBJ1-2; d_gene: .; v_gene: TRBV4-3; abundance: few; len: 16; CDR3aa: CASSQEATMMTYGYTF; CDR3nt: TGCGCCAGCAGCCAAGAAGCGACAATGATGACCTATGGCTACACCTTC